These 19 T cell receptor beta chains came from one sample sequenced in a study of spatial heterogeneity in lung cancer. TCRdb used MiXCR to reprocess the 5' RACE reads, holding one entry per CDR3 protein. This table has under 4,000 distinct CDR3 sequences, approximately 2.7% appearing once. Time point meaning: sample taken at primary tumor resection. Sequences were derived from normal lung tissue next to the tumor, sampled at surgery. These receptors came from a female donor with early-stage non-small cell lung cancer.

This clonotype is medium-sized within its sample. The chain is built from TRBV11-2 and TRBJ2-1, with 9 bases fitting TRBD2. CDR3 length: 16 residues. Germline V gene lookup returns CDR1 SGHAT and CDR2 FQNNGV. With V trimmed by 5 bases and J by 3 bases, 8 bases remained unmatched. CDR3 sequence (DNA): TGTGCCAGCAGCGTTCAGCTAGCGGGGCTCTACAATGAGCAGTTCTTC. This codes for CASSVQLAGLYNEQFF.

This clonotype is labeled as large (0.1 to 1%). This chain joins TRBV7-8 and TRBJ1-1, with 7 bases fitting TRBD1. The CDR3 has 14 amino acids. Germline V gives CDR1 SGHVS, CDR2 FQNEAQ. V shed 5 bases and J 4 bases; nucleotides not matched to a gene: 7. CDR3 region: CASSLAGGPTEAFF. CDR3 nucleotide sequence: TGTGCCAGCAGCCTGGCAGGGGGTCCCACTGAAGCTTTCTTT.

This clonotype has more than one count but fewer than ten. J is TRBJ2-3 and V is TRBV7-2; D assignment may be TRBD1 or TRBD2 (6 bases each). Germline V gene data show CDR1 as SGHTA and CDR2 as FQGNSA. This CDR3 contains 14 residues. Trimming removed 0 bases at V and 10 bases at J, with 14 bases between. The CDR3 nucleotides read TGTGCCAGCAGCTTAGCGGATCCGAGGGGGGCGCAGTATTTT. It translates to CASSLADPRGAQYF. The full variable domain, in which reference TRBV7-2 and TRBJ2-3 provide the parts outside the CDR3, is GAGVSQSPSNKVTEKGKDVELRCDPISGHTALYWYRQSLGQGLEFLIYFQGNSAPDKSGLPSDRFSAERTGGSVSTLTIQRTQQEDSAVYLCASSLADPRGAQYFGPGTRLTVL.

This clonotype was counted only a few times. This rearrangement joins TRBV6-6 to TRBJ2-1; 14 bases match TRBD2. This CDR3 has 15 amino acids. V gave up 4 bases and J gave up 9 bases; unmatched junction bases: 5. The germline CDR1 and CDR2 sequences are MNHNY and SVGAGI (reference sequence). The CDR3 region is CASSSGLAGGFEQFF. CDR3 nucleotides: TGTGCCAGCAGTTCAGGACTAGCGGGGGGTTTTGAGCAGTTCTTC.

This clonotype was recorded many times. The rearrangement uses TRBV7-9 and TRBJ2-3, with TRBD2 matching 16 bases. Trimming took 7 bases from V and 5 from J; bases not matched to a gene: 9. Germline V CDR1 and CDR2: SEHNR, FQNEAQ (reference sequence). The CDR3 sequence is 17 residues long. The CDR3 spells CASIPGTSGGAGDTQYF. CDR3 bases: TGTGCCAGCATCCCTGGGACTAGCGGGGGGGCCGGAGATACGCAGTATTTT.

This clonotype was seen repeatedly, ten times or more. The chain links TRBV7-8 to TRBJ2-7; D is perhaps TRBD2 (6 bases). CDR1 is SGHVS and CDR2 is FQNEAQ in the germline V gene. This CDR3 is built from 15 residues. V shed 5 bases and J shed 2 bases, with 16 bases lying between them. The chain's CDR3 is CASSPNGGATYEQYF. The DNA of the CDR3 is TGTGCCAGCAGCCCCAATGGCGGGGCAACCTACGAGCAGTACTTC.

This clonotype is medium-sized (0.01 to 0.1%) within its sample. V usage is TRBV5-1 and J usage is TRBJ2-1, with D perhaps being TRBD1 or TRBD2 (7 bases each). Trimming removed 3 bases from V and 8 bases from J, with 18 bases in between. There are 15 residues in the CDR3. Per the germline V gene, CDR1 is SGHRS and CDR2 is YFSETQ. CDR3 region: CASSSRGRGLDEQFF. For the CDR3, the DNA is TGCGCCAGCAGCTCCCGAGGGAGGGGGCTTGATGAGCAGTTCTTC. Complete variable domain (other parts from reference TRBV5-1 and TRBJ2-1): KAGVTQTPRYLIKTRGQQVTLSCSPISGHRSVSWYQQTPGQGLQFLFEYFSETQRNKGNFPGRFSGRQFSNSRSEMNVSTLELGDSALYLCASSSRGRGLDEQFFGPGTRLTVL.

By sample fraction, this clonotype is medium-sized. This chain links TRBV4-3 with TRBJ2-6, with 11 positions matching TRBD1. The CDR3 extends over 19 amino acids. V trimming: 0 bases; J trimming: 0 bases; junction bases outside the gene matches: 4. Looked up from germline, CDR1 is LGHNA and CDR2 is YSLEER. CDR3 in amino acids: CASSQDWTGGSSGANVLTF. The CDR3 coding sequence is TGCGCCAGCAGCCAAGATTGGACAGGGGGCTCCTCTGGGGCCAACGTCCTGACTTTC.

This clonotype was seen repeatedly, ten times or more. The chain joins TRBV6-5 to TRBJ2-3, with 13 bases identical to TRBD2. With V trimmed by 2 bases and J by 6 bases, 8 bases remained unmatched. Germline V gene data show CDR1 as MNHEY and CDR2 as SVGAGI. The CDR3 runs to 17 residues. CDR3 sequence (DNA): TGTGCCAGCAGTTACGCGCCACTAGCGGGGGGGCGGGATACGCAGTATTTT. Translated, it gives CASSYAPLAGGRDTQYF.

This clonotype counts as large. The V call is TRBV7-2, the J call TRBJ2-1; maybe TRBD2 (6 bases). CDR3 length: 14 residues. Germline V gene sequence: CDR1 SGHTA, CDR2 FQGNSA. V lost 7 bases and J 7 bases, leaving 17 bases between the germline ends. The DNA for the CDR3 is TGTGCCAGCACGCTGGGGGGTTCCTTGAATGAGCAGTTCTTC. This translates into CASTLGGSLNEQFF.

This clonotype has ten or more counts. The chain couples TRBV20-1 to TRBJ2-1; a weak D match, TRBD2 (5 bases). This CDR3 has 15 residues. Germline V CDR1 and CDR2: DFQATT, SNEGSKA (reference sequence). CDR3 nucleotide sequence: TGCAGCGCGGTAAAAGCGGCGTCCGGAGACAATGAGCAGTTCTTC. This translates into CSAVKAASGDNEQFF.

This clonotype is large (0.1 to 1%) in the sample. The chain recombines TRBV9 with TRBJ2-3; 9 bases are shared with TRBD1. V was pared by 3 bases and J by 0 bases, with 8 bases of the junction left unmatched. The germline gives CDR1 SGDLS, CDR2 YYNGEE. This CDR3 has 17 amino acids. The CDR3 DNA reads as TGTGCCAGCAGCGCACGGGGACAGGGATGGAGCACAGATACGCAGTATTTT. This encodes CASSARGQGWSTDTQYF.

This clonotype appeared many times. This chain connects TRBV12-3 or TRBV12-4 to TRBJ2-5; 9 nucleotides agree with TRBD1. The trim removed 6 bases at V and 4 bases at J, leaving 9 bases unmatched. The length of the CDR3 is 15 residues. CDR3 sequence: CASSYYTGGPETQYF. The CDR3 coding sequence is TGTGCCAGCAGCTACTACACAGGGGGCCCAGAGACCCAGTACTTC.

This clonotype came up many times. CDR3 nucleotides: TGTGCCAGCAGCGGGGGGTATAGCAATCAGCCCCAGCATTTT. As protein: CASSGGYSNQPQHF. This chain joins TRBV9 and TRBJ1-5; D perhaps matches TRBD1 (5 bases). Germline V lookup: CDR1 SGDLS, CDR2 YYNGEE. V was cut by 3 bases and J by 0 bases, with 7 bases left in between. The CDR3 length is 14 residues.

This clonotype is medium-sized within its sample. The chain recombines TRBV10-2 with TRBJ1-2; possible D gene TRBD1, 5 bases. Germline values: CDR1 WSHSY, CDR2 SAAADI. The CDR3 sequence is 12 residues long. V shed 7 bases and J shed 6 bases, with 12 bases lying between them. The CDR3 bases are TGCGCCAGCACGCCCGACAGAGATGGCTACACCTTC. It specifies CASTPDRDGYTF.

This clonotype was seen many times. The CDR3 region has the DNA TGCAGTGCTAGAGATAGTGGGACAGGGTCCGGGGAGCTGTTTTTT. Amino acid sequence: CSARDSGTGSGELFF. This sequence joins TRBV20-1 and TRBJ2-2, with 9 bases that match TRBD1. This CDR3 comprises 15 residues. Germline values: CDR1 DFQATT, CDR2 SNEGSKA (reference sequence). After removal of 0 bases from V and 6 bases from J, the junction contained 5 bases not matched to a gene.

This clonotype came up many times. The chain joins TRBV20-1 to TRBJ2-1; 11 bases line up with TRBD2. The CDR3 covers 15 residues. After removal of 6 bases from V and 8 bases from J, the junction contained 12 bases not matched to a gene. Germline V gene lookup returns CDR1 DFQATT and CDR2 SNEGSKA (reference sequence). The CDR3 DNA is TGCAGTGCCTCCGAGGTTAGCGGGGGGGCCCATGAGCAGTTCTTC. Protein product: CSASEVSGGAHEQFF.

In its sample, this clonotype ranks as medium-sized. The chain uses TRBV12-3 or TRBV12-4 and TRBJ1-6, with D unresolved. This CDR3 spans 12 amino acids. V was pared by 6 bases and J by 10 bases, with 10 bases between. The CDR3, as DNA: TGTGCCAGCAGGCAACTGGAGTCACCCCTCCACTTT. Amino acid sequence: CASRQLESPLHF.

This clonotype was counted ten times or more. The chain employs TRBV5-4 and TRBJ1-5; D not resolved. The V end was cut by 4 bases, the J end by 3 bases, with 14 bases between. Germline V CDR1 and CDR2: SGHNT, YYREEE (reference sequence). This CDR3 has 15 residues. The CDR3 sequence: CASSLSPGLNQPQHF. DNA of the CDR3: TGTGCCAGCAGCCTATCACCCGGACTCAATCAGCCCCAGCATTTT.